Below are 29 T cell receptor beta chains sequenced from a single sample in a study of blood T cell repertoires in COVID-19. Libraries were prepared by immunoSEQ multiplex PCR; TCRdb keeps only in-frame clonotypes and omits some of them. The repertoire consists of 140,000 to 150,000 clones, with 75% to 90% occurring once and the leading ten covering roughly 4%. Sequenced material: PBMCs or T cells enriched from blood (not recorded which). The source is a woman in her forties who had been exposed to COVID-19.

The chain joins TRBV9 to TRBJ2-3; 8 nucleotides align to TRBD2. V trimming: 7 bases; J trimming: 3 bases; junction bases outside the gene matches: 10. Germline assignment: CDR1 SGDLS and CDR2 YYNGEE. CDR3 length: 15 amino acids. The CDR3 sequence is CASAAGGGQTDTQYF. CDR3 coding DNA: TGTGCCAGCGCAGCCGGGGGGGGGCAGACAGATACGCAGTATTTT. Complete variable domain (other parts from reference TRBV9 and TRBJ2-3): DSGVTQTPKHLITATGQRVTLRCSPRSGDLSVYWYQQSLDQGLQFLIQYYNGEERAKGNILERFSAQQFPDLHSELNLSSLELGDSALYFCASAAGGGQTDTQYFGPGTRLTVL.

The CDR3 coding sequence is TGTGCCAGCAGCCAAGGGGGGTACGCCCCCGGGACAGGGAGCGAGCAGTACTTC. Translating it yields CASSQGGYAPGTGSEQYF. The chain carries TRBV3-1 (or the pseudogene TRBV3-2) and TRBJ2-7; 9 bases map to TRBD1. The CDR3 is made up of 18 amino acids. Germline lookup yields CDR1 LGHDT and CDR2 YNNKEL (reference sequence). With 1 base clipped from V and 6 bases from J, the junction kept 16 bases outside the gene matches.

The CDR3 here is CASSAQGARPNQPQHF. The CDR3 region has the DNA TGTGCCAGCAGCGCCCAGGGGGCGCGGCCCAATCAGCCCCAGCATTTT. The V and J genes are TRBV7-9 and TRBJ1-5; 8 bases agree with TRBD1. CDR1 is SEHNR, CDR2 FQNEAQ, per germline (reference sequence). V lost 5 bases to trimming and J lost 3 bases; unmatched junction nucleotides: 9. This CDR3 is built from 16 residues.

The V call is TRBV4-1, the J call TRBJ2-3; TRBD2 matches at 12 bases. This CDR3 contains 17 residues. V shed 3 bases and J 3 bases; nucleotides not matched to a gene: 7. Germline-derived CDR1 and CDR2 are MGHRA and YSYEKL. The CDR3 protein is CASSQSLAGGDTDTQYF. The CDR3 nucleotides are TGCGCCAGCAGCCAGTCGCTAGCGGGGGGGGATACAGATACGCAGTATTTT.

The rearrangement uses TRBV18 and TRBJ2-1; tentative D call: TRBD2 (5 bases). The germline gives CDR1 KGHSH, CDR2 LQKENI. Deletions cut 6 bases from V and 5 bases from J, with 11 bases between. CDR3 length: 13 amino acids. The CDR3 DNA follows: TGTGCCAGCTCTCGGACTGACAACAATGAGCAGTTCTTC. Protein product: CASSRTDNNEQFF.

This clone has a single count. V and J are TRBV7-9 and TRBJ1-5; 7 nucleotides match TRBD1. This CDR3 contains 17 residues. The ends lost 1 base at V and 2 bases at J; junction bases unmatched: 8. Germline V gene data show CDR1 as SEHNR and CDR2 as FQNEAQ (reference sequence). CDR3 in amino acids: CASSLVSGTGGNQPQHF. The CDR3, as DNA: TGTGCCAGCAGCTTAGTAAGCGGTACAGGGGGCAATCAGCCCCAGCATTTT.

CDR3 protein: CSVDSAGGSGNTIYF. The CDR3 DNA reads TGCAGCGTTGACTCCGCAGGGGGGTCTGGAAACACCATATATTTT. The chain joins TRBV29-1 to TRBJ1-3; 7 positions agree with TRBD1. The germline gives CDR1 SQVTM, CDR2 ANQGSEA. The CDR3 covers 15 residues. The junction had 6 bases not matched to a gene; V was cut back by 3 bases and J by 1 base.

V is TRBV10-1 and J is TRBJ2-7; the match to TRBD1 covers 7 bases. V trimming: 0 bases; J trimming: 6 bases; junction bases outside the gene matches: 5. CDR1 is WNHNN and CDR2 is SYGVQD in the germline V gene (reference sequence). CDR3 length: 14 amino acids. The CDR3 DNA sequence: TGCGCCAGCAGTGAGTCGGAGACAGGGATCGAGCAGTACTTC. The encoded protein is CASSESETGIEQYF.

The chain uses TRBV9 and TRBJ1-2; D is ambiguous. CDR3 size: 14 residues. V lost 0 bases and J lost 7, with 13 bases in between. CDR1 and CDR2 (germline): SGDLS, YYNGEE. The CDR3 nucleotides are TGTGCCAGCAGCGTAGAGGTGACAAACAGTGGCTACACCTTC. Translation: CASSVEVTNSGYTF.

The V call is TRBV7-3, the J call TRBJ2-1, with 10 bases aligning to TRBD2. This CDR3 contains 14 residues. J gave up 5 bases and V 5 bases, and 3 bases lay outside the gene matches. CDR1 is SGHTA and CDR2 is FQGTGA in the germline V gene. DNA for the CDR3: TGTGCCAGCAGCCCTAGCGGGGGAAACAATGAGCAGTTCTTC. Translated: CASSPSGGNNEQFF.

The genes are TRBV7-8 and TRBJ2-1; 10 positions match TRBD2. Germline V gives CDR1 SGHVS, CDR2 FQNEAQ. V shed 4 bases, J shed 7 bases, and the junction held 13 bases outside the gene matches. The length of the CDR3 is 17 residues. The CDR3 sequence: CASSWGIASGSFNEQFF. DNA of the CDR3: TGTGCCAGCAGCTGGGGCATTGCTAGCGGGAGTTTTAATGAGCAGTTCTTC. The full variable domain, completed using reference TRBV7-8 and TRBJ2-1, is GAGVSQSPRYKVAKRGQDVALRCDPISGHVSLFWYQQALGQGPEFLTYFQNEAQLDKSGLPSDRFFAERPEGSVSTLKIQRTQQEDSAVYLCASSWGIASGSFNEQFFGPGTRLTVL.

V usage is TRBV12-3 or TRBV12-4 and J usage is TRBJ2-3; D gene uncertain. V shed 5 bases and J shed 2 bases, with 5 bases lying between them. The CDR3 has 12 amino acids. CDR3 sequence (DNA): TGTGCCAGCAGTGGCCTCACAGATACGCAGTATTTT. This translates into CASSGLTDTQYF.

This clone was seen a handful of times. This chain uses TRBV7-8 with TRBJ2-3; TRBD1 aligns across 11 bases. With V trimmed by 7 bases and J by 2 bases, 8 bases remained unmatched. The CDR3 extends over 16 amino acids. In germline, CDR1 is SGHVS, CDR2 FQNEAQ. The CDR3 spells CASTLGTGGYTDTQYF. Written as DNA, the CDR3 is TGTGCCAGCACCTTGGGGACAGGGGGTTACACAGATACGCAGTATTTT.

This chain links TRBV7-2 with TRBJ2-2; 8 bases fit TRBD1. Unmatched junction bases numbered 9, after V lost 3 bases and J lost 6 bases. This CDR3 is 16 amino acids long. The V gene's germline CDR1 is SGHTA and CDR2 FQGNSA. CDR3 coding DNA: TGTGCCAGCAGCTTTGTGGCAGGGGGCGCTCCCGGGGAGCTGTTTTTT. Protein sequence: CASSFVAGGAPGELFF.

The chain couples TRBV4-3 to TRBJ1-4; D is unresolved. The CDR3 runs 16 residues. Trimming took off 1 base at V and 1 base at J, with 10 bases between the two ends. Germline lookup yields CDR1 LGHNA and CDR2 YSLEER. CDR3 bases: TGCGCCAGCAGCCAAGCGCCCACGGGAACTAATGAAAAACTGTTTTTT. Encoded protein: CASSQAPTGTNEKLFF.

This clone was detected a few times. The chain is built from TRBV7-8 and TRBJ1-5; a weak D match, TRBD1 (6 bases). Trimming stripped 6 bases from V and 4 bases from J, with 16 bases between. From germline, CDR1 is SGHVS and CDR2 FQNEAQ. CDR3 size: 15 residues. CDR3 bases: TGTGCCAGCAGTGGTCGGGGGGGCAGAAATCAGCCCCAGCATTTT. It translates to CASSGRGGRNQPQHF.

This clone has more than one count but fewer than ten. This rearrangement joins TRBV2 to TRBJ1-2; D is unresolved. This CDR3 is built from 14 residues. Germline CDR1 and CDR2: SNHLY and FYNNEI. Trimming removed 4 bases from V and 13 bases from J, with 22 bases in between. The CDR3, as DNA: TGTGCCAGCAGTGCCGCGGTACCAACTATGGCTAGCACCTTC. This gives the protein CASSAAVPTMASTF.

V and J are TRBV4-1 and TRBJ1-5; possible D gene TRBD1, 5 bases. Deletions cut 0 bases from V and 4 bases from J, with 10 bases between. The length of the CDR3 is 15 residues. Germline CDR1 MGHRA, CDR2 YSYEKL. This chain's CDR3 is CASSQDGGENQPQHF. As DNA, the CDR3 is TGCGCCAGCAGCCAAGATGGAGGGGAAAATCAGCCCCAGCATTTT.

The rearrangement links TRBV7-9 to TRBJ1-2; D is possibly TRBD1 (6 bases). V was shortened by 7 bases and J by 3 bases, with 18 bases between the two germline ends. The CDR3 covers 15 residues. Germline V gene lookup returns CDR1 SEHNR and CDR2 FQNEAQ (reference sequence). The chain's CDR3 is CASTPSGTRDYGYTF. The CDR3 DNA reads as TGTGCCAGCACCCCCTCCGGGACACGGGACTATGGCTACACCTTC.

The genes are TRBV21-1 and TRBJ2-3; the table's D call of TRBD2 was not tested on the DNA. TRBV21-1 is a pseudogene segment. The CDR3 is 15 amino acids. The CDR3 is CASSRGLARVDTQYF. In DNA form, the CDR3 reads TGTGCCAGCAGCAGAGGACTAGCTAGGGTAGATACGCAGTATTTT.

The CDR3 loop reads CATSDSMGGGYTF. The CDR3 DNA reads as TGTGCCACCAGTGACTCCATGGGGGGAGGCTACACCTTC. The chain recombines TRBV24-1 with TRBJ1-2, with D maybe TRBD1 (5 bases). Germline V gene sequence: CDR1 KGHDR, CDR2 SFDVKD. This CDR3 has 13 residues. Trimming removed 4 bases at V and 8 bases at J, with 13 bases between.

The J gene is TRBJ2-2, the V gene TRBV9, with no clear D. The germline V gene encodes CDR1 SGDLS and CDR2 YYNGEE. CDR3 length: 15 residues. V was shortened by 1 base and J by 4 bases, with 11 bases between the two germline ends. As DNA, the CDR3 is TGTGCCAGCAGCGTACGAGTCGGGTCCACCGGGGAGCTGTTTTTT. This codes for CASSVRVGSTGELFF.

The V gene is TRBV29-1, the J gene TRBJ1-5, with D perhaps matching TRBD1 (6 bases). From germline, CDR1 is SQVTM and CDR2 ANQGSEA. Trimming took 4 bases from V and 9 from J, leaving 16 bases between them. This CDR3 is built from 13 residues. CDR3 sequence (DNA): TGCAGCGTTGCGGCCCAGGGGCAAACGCCCCAGCATTTT. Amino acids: CSVAAQGQTPQHF. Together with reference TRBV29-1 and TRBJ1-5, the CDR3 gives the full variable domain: SAVISQKPSRDICQRGTSLTIQCQVDSQVTMMFWYRQQPGQSLTLIATANQGSEATYESGFVIDKFPISRPNLTFSTLTVSNMSPEDSSIYLCSVAAQGQTPQHFGDGTRLSIL.

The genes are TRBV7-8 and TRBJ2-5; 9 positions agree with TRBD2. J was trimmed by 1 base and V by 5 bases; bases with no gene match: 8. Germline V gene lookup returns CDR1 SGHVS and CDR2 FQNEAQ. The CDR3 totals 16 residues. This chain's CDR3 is CASSQSSGARQETQYF. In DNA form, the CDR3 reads TGTGCCAGCAGCCAATCTAGCGGGGCTCGCCAAGAGACCCAGTACTTC.

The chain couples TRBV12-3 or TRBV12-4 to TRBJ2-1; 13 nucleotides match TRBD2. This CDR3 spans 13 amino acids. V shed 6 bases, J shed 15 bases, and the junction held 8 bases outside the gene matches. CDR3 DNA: TGTGCCAGCAGCTCGGGACTAGCGGGACGGCGGTTCTTC. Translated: CASSSGLAGRRFF.

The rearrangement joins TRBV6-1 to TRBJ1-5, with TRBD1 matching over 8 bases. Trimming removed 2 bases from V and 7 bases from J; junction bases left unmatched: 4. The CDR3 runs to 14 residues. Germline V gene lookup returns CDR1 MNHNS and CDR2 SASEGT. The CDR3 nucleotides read TGTGCCAGCAGTGAATACGACAGGGGACAGCCCCAGCATTTT. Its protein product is CASSEYDRGQPQHF.

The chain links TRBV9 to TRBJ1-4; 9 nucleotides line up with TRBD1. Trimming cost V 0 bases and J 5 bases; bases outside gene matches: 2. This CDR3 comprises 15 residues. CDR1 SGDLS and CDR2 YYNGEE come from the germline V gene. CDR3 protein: CASSVEGTGNEKLFF. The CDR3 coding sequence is TGTGCCAGCAGCGTAGAAGGGACAGGGAATGAAAAACTGTTTTTT.

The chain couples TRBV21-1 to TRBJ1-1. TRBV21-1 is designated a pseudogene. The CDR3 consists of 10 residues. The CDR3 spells CASSRGEAFF. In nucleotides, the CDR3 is TGTGCCAGCAGCCGAGGTGAAGCTTTCTTT.

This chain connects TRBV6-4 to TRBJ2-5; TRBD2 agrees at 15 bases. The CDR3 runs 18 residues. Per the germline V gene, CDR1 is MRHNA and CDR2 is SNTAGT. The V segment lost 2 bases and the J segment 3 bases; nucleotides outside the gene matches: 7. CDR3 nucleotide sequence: TGTGCCAGCAGTGACCTGGGACTAGCGGGAGGTGAGGAAGAGACCCAGTACTTC. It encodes CASSDLGLAGGEEETQYF.